This T cell receptor (beta chain) was captured in a study of T cells in Graves' hyperthyroidism and ophthalmopathy. Study in general: At the time of initial diagnosis and before any treatment, peripheral blood was collected. Study results and caveats: Model output signaled ophthalmopathy a median 6.5 months ahead of onset.

In germline, CDR1 is MNHEY, CDR2 SVGEGT. Trimming stripped 9 bases from V and 3 bases from J, with 17 bases between. This CDR3 is built from 14 residues. The table lists this clonotype with a few counts. What it binds is not known. Those patients with uncontrolled infection, other autoimmune disease, pregnancy or lactation were excluded. Clinical symptoms, serum thyroxine, TRAb, thyroid ultrasound and orbital computed tomography informed diagnoses. RNA transcripts provided the source from which TCR beta CDR3 regions were amplified. The study used the HTBI primer set for a first-round RT-PCR of the TCR CDR3. TCRdb re-analysed the multiplex PCR reads in MiXCR, keeping a single row per CDR3 protein. The profile covers around 250,000 distinct CDR3 sequences, with less than 15% appearing a single time and less than 15% taken by the ten largest.

Sequencing was carried out using blood. This clonotype was obtained from a woman in her thirties or forties with Graves' hyperthyroidism that later progressed to Graves' ophthalmopathy. The chain carries TRBV6-2 or TRBV6-3 and TRBJ1-2; TRBD1 is a possible D gene (6 bases). The DNA for the CDR3 is TGTGCCAGTGAATATGGGACAACCTACTATGGCTACACCTTC. It is translated as CASEYGTTYYGYTF.